The sequence of this TCR beta chain was determined in a study of cytomegalovirus exposure and HLA in healthy donors. Background on the study: Out of about 180 million T cells, an earlier analysis found roughly 100 million unique TCR beta sequences in total.

The PCR had 60 Vbeta and 13 Jbeta primers. Generated by immunoSEQ multiplex PCR, the TCRdb table keeps only in-frame clones and is missing some. The data show 150,000 or so clones, with roughly 77% seen just once and less than 2.5% held by the top ten. This clone was seen just once. The germline V gene encodes CDR1 SGHTA and CDR2 FQGNSA. V was shortened by 5 bases and J by 3 bases, with 5 bases between the two germline ends. The CDR3 sequence is 11 residues long. Specimen: PBMCs. The TCR was taken from a middle-aged man in good health and CMV-seropositive. The gene calls are TRBV7-2 and TRBJ2-7, with D unclear. CDR3 sequence: CASSPRYEQYF. The CDR3 DNA reads TGTGCCAGCAGCCCCCGCTACGAGCAGTACTTC.